This TCR beta chain was sequenced during a study of shared clonotypes between healthy human individuals. Notes on the study in general: Genetic and exposure-history diversity was limited by the few donors.

V trimming: 5 bases; J trimming: 6 bases; junction bases outside the gene matches: 12. Germline CDR1 reads MDHEN; CDR2 reads SYDVKM. The CDR3 runs to 16 residues. Assay: immunoSEQ multiplex PCR; the TCRdb copy retains only in-frame clones and omits some. The sample carries 1,500,000 or so clones, roughly 97% recorded once. Note on this clone: Its cognate antigen is unknown.

What was sequenced was naive CD4+ T cells sorted from blood. Subset meaning: CD45RA+ positively selected. This TCR was recovered from a man younger than 45 in good health. The rearrangement joins TRBV28 to TRBJ2-7, with TRBD2 matching over 11 bases. This chain's CDR3 is CASSHKLAGDLSEQYF. The CDR3 DNA reads TGTGCCAGCAGTCATAAACTAGCGGGAGACCTCTCCGAGCAGTACTTC.